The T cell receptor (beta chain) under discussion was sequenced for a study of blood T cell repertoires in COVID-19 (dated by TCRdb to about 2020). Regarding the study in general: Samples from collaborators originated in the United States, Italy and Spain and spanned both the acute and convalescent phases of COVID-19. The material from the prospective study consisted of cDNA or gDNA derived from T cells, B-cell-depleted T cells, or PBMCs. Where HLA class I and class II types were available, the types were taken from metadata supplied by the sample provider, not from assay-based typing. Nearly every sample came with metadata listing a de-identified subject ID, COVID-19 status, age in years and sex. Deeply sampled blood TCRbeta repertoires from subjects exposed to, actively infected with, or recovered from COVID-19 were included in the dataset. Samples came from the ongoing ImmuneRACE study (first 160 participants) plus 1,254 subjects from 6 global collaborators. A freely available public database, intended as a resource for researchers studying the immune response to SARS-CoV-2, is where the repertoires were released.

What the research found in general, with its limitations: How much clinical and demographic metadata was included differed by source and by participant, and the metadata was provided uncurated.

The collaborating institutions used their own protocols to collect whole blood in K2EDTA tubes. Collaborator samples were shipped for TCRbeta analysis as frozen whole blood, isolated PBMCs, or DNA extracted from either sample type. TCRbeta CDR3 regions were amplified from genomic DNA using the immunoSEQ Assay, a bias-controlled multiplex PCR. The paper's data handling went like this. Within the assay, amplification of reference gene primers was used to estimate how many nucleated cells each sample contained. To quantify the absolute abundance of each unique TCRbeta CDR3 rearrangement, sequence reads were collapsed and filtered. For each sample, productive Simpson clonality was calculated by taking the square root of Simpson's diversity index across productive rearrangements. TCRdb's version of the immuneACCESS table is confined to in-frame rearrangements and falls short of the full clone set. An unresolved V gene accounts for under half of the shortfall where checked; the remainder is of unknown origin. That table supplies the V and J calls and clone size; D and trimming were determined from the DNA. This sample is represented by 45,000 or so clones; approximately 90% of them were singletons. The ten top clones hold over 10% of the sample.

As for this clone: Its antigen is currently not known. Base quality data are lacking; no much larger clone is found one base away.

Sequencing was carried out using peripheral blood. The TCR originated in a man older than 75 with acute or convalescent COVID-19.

The DNA sequence is as follows: TGTGCCAGCAGCCCCCGGACTAGGAACTCTGAGCAGTTCTTC. Translated, it gives CASSPRTRNSEQFF. Recombination linked TRBV7-6 to TRBJ2-1; TRBD2 agrees with 7 junctional bases. The CDR3 measures 14 amino acids from cysteine to phenylalanine. Only CDR3 DNA is held: 42 bases, read in frame from base 1. From the germline V gene, CDR1 is SGHVS and CDR2 is FNYEAQ. Germline trimming amounts to 5 bases on V and 9 bases on J, with 10 as the count of junction bases outside the gene matches.